These 21 T cell receptor beta chains originate from one sample sequenced in a study of pediatric ulcerative colitis. Method: immunoSEQ multiplex PCR; TCRdb's copy keeps in-frame clones and lacks some. This sample has tens of thousands of clones; 85% to 90% occur once, and the top ten carry approximately 1.5%. Sequencing was carried out using blood. These receptors all stem from a boy aged 10-17 years who was a control in a study of pediatric ulcerative colitis.

This chain joins TRBV4-1 and TRBJ2-7, with unresolved D. V was pared by 0 bases and J by 6 bases, with 6 bases between. From germline, CDR1 is MGHRA and CDR2 YSYEKL. This CDR3 has 12 amino acids. CDR3 coding DNA: TGCGCCAGCAGCCAAGATCTAGGCGAGCAGTACTTC. This encodes CASSQDLGEQYF.

The chain uses TRBV6-1 and TRBJ2-7; the match to TRBD1 covers 9 bases. The CDR3 contains 14 residues. Germline V CDR1 and CDR2: MNHNS, SASEGT. The junction had 11 bases not matched to a gene; V was cut back by 7 bases and J by 7 bases. The chain's CDR3 is CASIQGARTSEQYF. CDR3 DNA: TGTGCCAGCATACAGGGGGCTAGGACGAGTGAGCAGTACTTC.

The V and J genes are TRBV6-6 and TRBJ1-5; no firm D call. CDR1 is MNHNY, CDR2 SVGAGI, per germline (reference sequence). The CDR3 is 16 amino acids. V was cut by 0 bases and J by 0 bases, with 9 bases left in between. The CDR3 coding sequence is TGTGCCAGCAGTTACTCGATGTCGGCTAGCAATCAGCCCCAGCATTTT. Its protein product is CASSYSMSASNQPQHF.

V usage is TRBV6-5 and J usage is TRBJ2-5, with D hard to call. The CDR3 length is 12 residues. V lost 6 bases to trimming and J lost 0 bases, with 5 bases between them. The germline CDR1 and CDR2 sequences are MNHEY and SVGAGI. Here the CDR3 DNA reads TGTGCCAGCAGCTCATACCAAGAGACCCAGTACTTC. As protein: CASSSYQETQYF.

This clone was found once. The rearrangement links TRBV5-6 to TRBJ2-1; the D gene is possibly TRBD1 (6 bases). Germline V CDR1 and CDR2: SGHDT, YYEEEE. This CDR3 has 15 amino acids. Trimming took off 0 bases at V and 8 bases at J, with 15 bases between the two ends. This CDR3 reads CASSLVAGVRDEQFF. The CDR3 DNA follows: TGTGCCAGCAGCTTGGTGGCAGGGGTCCGGGATGAGCAGTTCTTC.

V is TRBV7-8 and J is TRBJ1-5; no reliable D call. Germline V gives CDR1 SGHVS, CDR2 FQNEAQ. V was pared by 1 base and J by 2 bases, with 9 bases between. The CDR3 consists of 15 residues. The CDR3 DNA reads as TGTGCCAGCAGCTTAGTTTGGATGGGCAATCAGCCCCAGCATTTT. It translates to CASSLVWMGNQPQHF.

The gene calls are TRBV6-6 and TRBJ1-5, with D maybe TRBD1 (5 bases). CDR3 length equals 15 residues. The V end lost 7 bases, the J end lost 4 bases, and 17 bases lay between the germline ends. Germline CDR1 MNHNY, CDR2 SVGAGI (reference sequence). CDR3 DNA: TGTGCCAGCATTTCCGGCGGCGAGGGGAATCAGCCCCAGCATTTT. Translated: CASISGGEGNQPQHF.

This clone was seen just once. This chain uses TRBV6-1 with TRBJ2-1; possibly TRBD2 for D (5 bases). This CDR3 is 18 amino acids long. CDR1 MNHNS and CDR2 SASEGT come from the germline V gene. V lost 3 bases, J lost 9 bases, and 27 bases lay in between. The CDR3: CASSDDGRLGRPEGEQFF. The DNA for the CDR3 is TGTGCCAGCAGTGATGACGGGCGGTTGGGGAGACCCGAAGGTGAGCAGTTCTTC.

This clone has a single count. The DNA of the CDR3 is TGTGCCAGCAGTCTCAGTGGAGCTCTCTATGGCTACACCTTC. This translates into CASSLSGALYGYTF. J is TRBJ1-2 and V is TRBV27, with D unresolved. The CDR3 loop spans 14 amino acids. The V and J ends lost 5 bases and 4 bases respectively, with 14 bases between them. Germline loops: CDR1 MNHEY, CDR2 SMNVEV (reference sequence).

V gene TRBV28 combines with J gene TRBJ1-4; 12 bases fit TRBD1. From germline, CDR1 is MDHEN and CDR2 SYDVKM. The V and J ends lost 5 bases and 7 bases, in that order; junction bases with no gene match: 5. The CDR3 runs 15 residues. The CDR3 loop is CASSLPGQGAEKLFF. Written as DNA, the CDR3 is TGTGCCAGCAGTCTCCCGGGACAGGGGGCTGAAAAACTGTTTTTT.

The V call is TRBV19, the J call TRBJ1-1; D is ambiguous. The CDR3 is 13 amino acids. Trimming pared 4 bases from V and 0 bases from J, leaving 6 bases between. Germline V CDR1 and CDR2: LNHDA, SQIVND (reference sequence). This CDR3 reads CASSTSMNTEAFF. The CDR3 bases are TGTGCCAGTAGTACCAGCATGAACACTGAAGCTTTCTTT.

The chain combines TRBV7-3 with TRBJ1-1, with D possibly being TRBD1 (5 bases). CDR1 is SGHTA and CDR2 is FQGTGA in the germline V gene. V was shortened by 2 bases and J by 0 bases, with 7 bases between the two germline ends. The CDR3 has 14 amino acids. CDR3 in amino acids: CASSLQGLNTEAFF. DNA of the CDR3: TGTGCCAGCAGCTTACAGGGCCTGAACACTGAAGCTTTCTTT.

V usage is TRBV9 and J usage is TRBJ2-7; TRBD2 matches at 13 bases. Germline V lookup: CDR1 SGDLS, CDR2 YYNGEE. This CDR3 comprises 16 residues. With 4 bases clipped from V and 3 bases from J, the junction kept 7 bases outside the gene matches. Here the CDR3 DNA reads TGTGCCAGCAGCTCTAGGACTAGCGGGAGTGTCTACGAGCAGTACTTC. Translating it yields CASSSRTSGSVYEQYF.

This rearrangement joins TRBV11-3 to TRBJ2-1, with 8 bases matching TRBD2. Trimming cost V 4 bases and J 6 bases; bases outside gene matches: 5. This CDR3 is built from 14 residues. Germline CDR1 and CDR2: SGHNT and YENEEA. CDR3 loop: CASSSGLVGNEQFF. Here the CDR3 DNA reads TGTGCCAGCAGCTCGGGACTAGTGGGCAATGAGCAGTTCTTC.

The chain carries TRBV11-2 and TRBJ2-5; 12 bases fit TRBD1. This CDR3 spans 15 amino acids. Per the germline V gene, CDR1 is SGHAT and CDR2 is FQNNGV. With 3 bases clipped from V and 5 bases from J, the junction kept 4 bases outside the gene matches. The CDR3 spells CASSLGQGAWETQYF. The CDR3 DNA follows: TGTGCCAGCAGCTTGGGACAGGGGGCGTGGGAGACCCAGTACTTC.

V usage is TRBV6-5 and J usage is TRBJ1-1; no reliable D call. CDR1 MNHEY and CDR2 SVGAGI come from the germline V gene. The CDR3 contains 14 residues. The V gene lost 9 bases and the J gene lost 0 bases, with 14 bases spanning the gap. The chain's CDR3 is CASAREGMNTEAFF. The CDR3 coding sequence is TGTGCCAGTGCACGGGAGGGAATGAACACTGAAGCTTTCTTT.

The CDR3 reads CASSWTGTDNSPLHF. The DNA for the CDR3 is TGTGCCAGTAGTTGGACAGGAACGGATAATTCACCCCTCCACTTT. This rearrangement joins TRBV19 to TRBJ1-6; 7 positions match TRBD1. V lost 5 bases and J lost 5; bases outside the gene matches: 6. CDR3 size: 15 residues. CDR1 is LNHDA, CDR2 SQIVND, per germline (reference sequence).

This sequence joins TRBV28 and TRBJ2-7; possible D gene TRBD2, 5 bases. In germline, CDR1 is MDHEN, CDR2 SYDVKM. The CDR3 covers 14 residues. V lost 3 bases, J lost 0 bases, and 9 bases lay in between. Here the CDR3 reads CASSFSGSSYEQYF. Here the CDR3 DNA reads TGTGCCAGCAGTTTTTCGGGGAGCTCCTACGAGCAGTACTTC.

V usage is TRBV25-1 and J usage is TRBJ2-1; D ambiguous. This CDR3 contains 14 residues. The V gene's germline CDR1 is MGHDK and CDR2 SYGVNS. The V end was cut by 6 bases, the J end by 8 bases, with 17 bases between. The CDR3 sequence is CASSRSRYSHEQFF. CDR3 DNA: TGTGCCAGCAGCCGGTCTCGTTACTCGCATGAGCAGTTCTTC.

Only a few counts were recorded for this clone. The CDR3 DNA reads TGTGCCAGCAGTGAAATGAACGGGTATGGCTACACCTTC. Protein sequence: CASSEMNGYGYTF. The gene calls are TRBV2 and TRBJ1-2; D is unresolved. V was trimmed by 2 bases and J by 5 bases, leaving 9 bases between them. CDR3 length equals 13 residues. Germline assignment: CDR1 SNHLY and CDR2 FYNNEI.

V is TRBV28 and J is TRBJ1-3; TRBD1 might be the D (6 bases). This CDR3 is 15 amino acids long. V lost 7 bases, J lost 4 bases, and 17 bases lay in between. Germline V CDR1 and CDR2: MDHEN, SYDVKM. The CDR3 bases are TGTGCCAGCACCTACCCTACAGGGCACGGAAACACCATATATTTT. Translated, it gives CASTYPTGHGNTIYF.